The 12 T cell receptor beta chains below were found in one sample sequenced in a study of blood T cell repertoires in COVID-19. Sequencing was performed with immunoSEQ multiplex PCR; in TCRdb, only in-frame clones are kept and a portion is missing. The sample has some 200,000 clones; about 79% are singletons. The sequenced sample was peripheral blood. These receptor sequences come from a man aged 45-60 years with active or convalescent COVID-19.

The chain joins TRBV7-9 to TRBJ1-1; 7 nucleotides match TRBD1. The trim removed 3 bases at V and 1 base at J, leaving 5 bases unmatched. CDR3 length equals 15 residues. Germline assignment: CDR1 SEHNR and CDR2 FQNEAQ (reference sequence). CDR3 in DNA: TGTGCCAGCAGCTTCAACACAGGGGCGAACACTGAAGCTTTCTTT. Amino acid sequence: CASSFNTGANTEAFF. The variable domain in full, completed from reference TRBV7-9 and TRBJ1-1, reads DTGVSQNPRHKITKRGQNVTFRCDPISEHNRLYWYRQTLGQGPEFLTYFQNEAQLEKSRLLSDRFSAERPKGSFSTLEIQRTEQGDSAMYLCASSFNTGANTEAFFGQGTRLTVV.

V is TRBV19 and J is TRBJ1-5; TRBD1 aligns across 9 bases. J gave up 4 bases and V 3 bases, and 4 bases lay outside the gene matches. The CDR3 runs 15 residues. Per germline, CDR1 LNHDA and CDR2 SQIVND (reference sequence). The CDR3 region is CASSMTGGWNQPQHF. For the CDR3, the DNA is TGTGCCAGTAGTATGACAGGGGGTTGGAATCAGCCCCAGCATTTT.

CDR3 nucleotides: TGTGCCAGCTCATTAGCCAAAAACATTCAGTACTTC. Protein: CASSLAKNIQYF. This rearrangement joins TRBV28 to TRBJ2-4, with unresolved D. The CDR3 sequence is 12 residues long. Germline V lookup: CDR1 MDHEN, CDR2 SYDVKM. Trimming removed 8 bases from V and 0 bases from J, with 5 bases in between.

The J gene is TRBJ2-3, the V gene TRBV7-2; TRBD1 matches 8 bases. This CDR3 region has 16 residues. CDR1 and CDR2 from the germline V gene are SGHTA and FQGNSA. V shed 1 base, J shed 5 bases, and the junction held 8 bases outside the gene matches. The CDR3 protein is CASSLGVSGGQDTQYF. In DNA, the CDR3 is TGTGCCAGCAGCTTAGGCGTGTCAGGGGGCCAAGATACGCAGTATTTT.

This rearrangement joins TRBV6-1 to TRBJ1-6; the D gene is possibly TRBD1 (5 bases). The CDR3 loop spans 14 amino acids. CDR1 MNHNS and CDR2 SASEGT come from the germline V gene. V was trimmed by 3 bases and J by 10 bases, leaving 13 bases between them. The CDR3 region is CASSDRVSRSPLHF. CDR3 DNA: TGTGCCAGCAGTGACAGGGTATCTCGGTCACCCCTCCACTTT.

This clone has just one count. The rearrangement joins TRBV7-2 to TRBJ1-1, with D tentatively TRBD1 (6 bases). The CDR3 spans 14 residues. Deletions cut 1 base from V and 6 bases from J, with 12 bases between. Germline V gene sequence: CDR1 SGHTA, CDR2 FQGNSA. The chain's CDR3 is CASSLEQGGAEAFF. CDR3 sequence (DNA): TGTGCCAGCAGCTTAGAACAGGGCGGCGCTGAAGCTTTCTTT.

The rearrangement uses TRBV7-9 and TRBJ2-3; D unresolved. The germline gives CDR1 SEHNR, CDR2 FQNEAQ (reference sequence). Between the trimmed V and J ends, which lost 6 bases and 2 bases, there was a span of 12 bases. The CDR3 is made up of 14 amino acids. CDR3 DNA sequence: TGTGCCAGCAGGCCCGTGGGCTCCACAGATACGCAGTATTTT. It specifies CASRPVGSTDTQYF.

The CDR3 bases are TGTGCCAGCAGCCCCCCGGGGGGGCCTTTAAATGAGCAGTTCTTC. As protein: CASSPPGGPLNEQFF. This chain joins TRBV7-2 and TRBJ2-1; 8 bases agree with TRBD2. The germline CDR1 and CDR2 sequences are SGHTA and FQGNSA. The length of the CDR3 is 15 residues. V was clipped by 5 bases and J by 7 bases; unmatched bases: 10. The full variable domain, completed using reference TRBV7-2 and TRBJ2-1, is GAGVSQSPSNKVTEKGKDVELRCDPISGHTALYWYRQSLGQGLEFLIYFQGNSAPDKSGLPSDRFSAERTGGSVSTLTIQRTQQEDSAVYLCASSPPGGPLNEQFFGPGTRLTVL.

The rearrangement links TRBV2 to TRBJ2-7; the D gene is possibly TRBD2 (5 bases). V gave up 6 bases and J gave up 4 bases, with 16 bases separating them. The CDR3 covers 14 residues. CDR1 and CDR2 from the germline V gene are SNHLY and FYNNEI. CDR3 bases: TGTGCCAGCAGAAAGGACCCGGGAAGGTACGAGCAGTACGTC. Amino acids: CASRKDPGRYEQYV.

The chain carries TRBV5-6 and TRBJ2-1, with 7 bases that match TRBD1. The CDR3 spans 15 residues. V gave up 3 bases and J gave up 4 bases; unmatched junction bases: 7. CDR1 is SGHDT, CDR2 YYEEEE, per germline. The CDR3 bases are TGTGCCAGCAGCTCCACAGGGGCGGTATACAATGAGCAGTTCTTC. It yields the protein CASSSTGAVYNEQFF. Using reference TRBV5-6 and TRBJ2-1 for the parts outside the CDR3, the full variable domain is DAGVTQSPTHLIKTRGQQVTLRCSPKSGHDTVSWYQQALGQGPQFIFQYYEEEERQRGNFPDRFSGHQFPNYSSELNVNALLLGDSALYLCASSSTGAVYNEQFFGPGTRLTVL.

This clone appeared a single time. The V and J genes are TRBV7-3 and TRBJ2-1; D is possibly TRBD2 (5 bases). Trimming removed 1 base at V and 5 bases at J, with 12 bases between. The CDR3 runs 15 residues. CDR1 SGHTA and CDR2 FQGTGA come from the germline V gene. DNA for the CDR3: TGTGCCAGCAGCTTAATGGTAGCGACCAACAATGAGCAGTTCTTC. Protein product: CASSLMVATNNEQFF. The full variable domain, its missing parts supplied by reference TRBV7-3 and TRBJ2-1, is GAGVSQTPSNKVTEKGKYVELRCDPISGHTALYWYRQSLGQGPEFLIYFQGTGAADDSGLPNDRFFAVRPEGSVSTLKIQRTERGDSAVYLCASSLMVATNNEQFFGPGTRLTVL.

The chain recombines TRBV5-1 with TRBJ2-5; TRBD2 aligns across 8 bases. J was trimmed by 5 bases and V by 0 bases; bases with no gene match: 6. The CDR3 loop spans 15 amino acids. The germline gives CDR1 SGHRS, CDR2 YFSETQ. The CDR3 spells CASSLVLAGRETQYF. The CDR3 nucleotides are TGCGCCAGCAGCTTGGTGTTAGCGGGGAGGGAGACCCAGTACTTC.